The clone carrying this T cell receptor (beta chain) showed up many times. Its cognate antigen is unknown. Researchers tagged individual cDNA molecules with unique molecular identifiers. TCRdb ran MiXCR on the 5' RACE reads and lists one entry per CDR3 protein. The sample holds 60,000 to 90,000 distinct CDR3 sequences, around 8.7% seen once. The data were obtained in a study of early T cells in non-severe SARS-CoV-2 infection. Across the whole study: Alpha and beta chains were unpaired, from unsorted whole-blood bulk RNA.

The germline gives CDR1 SGHRS, CDR2 YFSETQ. Trimming at V came to 7 bases and at J to 0 bases, leaving 7 bases not matched to a gene. The CDR3 has 16 amino acids. The study's findings and limits: Anti-spike CD8 responses were favored by VDJdb matching, which missed private and CD4 specificities.

The chain couples TRBV5-1 to TRBJ1-3, with TRBD1 identical over 10 bases. The origin of this receptor is an adult who was a healthcare worker with PCR-confirmed SARS-CoV-2 infection or an uninfected control (not recorded which). The sequencing input was whole blood. Here the CDR3 reads CASGPTGGHSGNTIYF. In DNA form, the CDR3 reads TGCGCCAGCGGCCCGACAGGGGGCCACTCTGGAAACACCATATATTTT.